The 28 T cell receptor beta chains given below trace back to one sample, sequenced in a study of blood T cell repertoires in COVID-19. The table came from immunoSEQ multiplex PCR; TCRdb's copy has only in-frame clones and leaves some out. The table records about 44,000 clones, roughly nine tenths of them present only once. The sequencing sample was made of peripheral blood. The receptors here all came from an older man with active COVID-19.

A few counts support this clone. The chain's CDR3 is CASSEYGGAEQYF. DNA for the CDR3: TGCGCCAGCAGTGAGTACGGGGGGGCCGAGCAGTACTTC. The chain combines TRBV10-1 with TRBJ2-7; TRBD2 matches at 8 bases. Trimming removed 1 base from V and 6 bases from J; junction bases left unmatched: 2. CDR1 and CDR2 (germline): WNHNN, SYGVQD (reference sequence). The CDR3 covers 13 residues.

The chain is built from TRBV4-3 and TRBJ1-4; D is possibly TRBD1 (6 bases). Deletions cut 3 bases from V and 15 bases from J, with 17 bases between. This CDR3 has 13 amino acids. Germline lookup yields CDR1 LGHNA and CDR2 YSLEER. The CDR3 nucleotides read TGCGCCAGCAGCCACAAGATCCGGCAGGGGATGTTTTTT. Its protein is CASSHKIRQGMFF.

V is TRBV9 and J is TRBJ2-1; a possible D gene is TRBD1 (6 bases). The CDR3 runs to 16 residues. Germline CDR1 SGDLS, CDR2 YYNGEE. Deletions cut 0 bases from V and 4 bases from J, with 14 bases between. This chain's CDR3 is CASSVEGLGTYNEQFF. CDR3 bases: TGTGCCAGCAGCGTAGAGGGCCTAGGGACATACAATGAGCAGTTCTTC. The entire variable domain, with the rest obtained from reference TRBV9 and TRBJ2-1, is as follows: DSGVTQTPKHLITATGQRVTLRCSPRSGDLSVYWYQQSLDQGLQFLIQYYNGEERAKGNILERFSAQQFPDLHSELNLSSLELGDSALYFCASSVEGLGTYNEQFFGPGTRLTVL.

The chain carries TRBV19 and TRBJ2-1; 11 nucleotides agree with TRBD2. The V gene end was trimmed by 7 bases and the J gene end by 6 bases; junction bases not matched to a gene: 8. This CDR3 comprises 15 residues. Germline CDR1 reads LNHDA; CDR2 reads SQIVND (reference sequence). The CDR3 region is CASTTIAGGANEQFF. The CDR3, as DNA: TGTGCCAGTACCACAATAGCGGGGGGGGCCAATGAGCAGTTCTTC.

This chain uses TRBV10-1 with TRBJ2-1, with D possibly matching TRBD1 (6 bases). CDR3 length equals 13 residues. Germline V gives CDR1 WNHNN, CDR2 SYGVQD (reference sequence). Trimming left V 6 bases short and J 6 bases short, with 12 bases between. The CDR3 spells CASSADRPNEQFF. The CDR3, as DNA: TGCGCCAGCAGCGCCGACAGGCCCAATGAGCAGTTCTTC.

This clone was detected a few times. V gene TRBV7-2 combines with J gene TRBJ1-1; D not certain. Germline values: CDR1 SGHTA, CDR2 FQGNSA. The CDR3 loop spans 14 amino acids. V gave up 0 bases and J gave up 1 base, with 6 bases separating them. The CDR3 spells CASSLARQNTEAFF. For the CDR3, the DNA is TGTGCCAGCAGCTTAGCCCGACAGAACACTGAAGCTTTCTTT.

The CDR3 loop reads CASSLEAVVGGGNEQFF. CDR3 nucleotide sequence: TGTGCCAGCAGCTTGGAGGCCGTAGTAGGGGGGGGCAATGAGCAGTTCTTC. The rearrangement links TRBV5-4 to TRBJ2-1; tentative D call: TRBD2 (7 bases). The ends were cut back, 0 bases at V and 6 bases at J, with 19 bases in the middle. Germline assignment: CDR1 SGHNT and CDR2 YYREEE (reference sequence). The CDR3 is 17 residues long.

CDR3 protein: CASSLLTGTTNEKLFF. CDR3 in DNA: TGTGCCAGCAGCCTGTTGACAGGGACAACTAATGAAAAACTGTTTTTT. V usage is TRBV5-6 and J usage is TRBJ1-4; 7 positions match TRBD1. V lost 4 bases to trimming and J lost 0 bases; unmatched junction nucleotides: 6. CDR1 SGHDT and CDR2 YYEEEE come from the germline V gene. This CDR3 has 16 residues. Full variable domain (rest looked up from reference TRBV5-6 and TRBJ1-4): DAGVTQSPTHLIKTRGQQVTLRCSPKSGHDTVSWYQQALGQGPQFIFQYYEEEERQRGNFPDRFSGHQFPNYSSELNVNALLLGDSALYLCASSLLTGTTNEKLFFGSGTQLSVL.

This clone came up once. The chain recombines TRBV11-2 with TRBJ2-1, with D possibly being TRBD1 (5 bases). Trimming stripped 5 bases from V and 0 bases from J, with 11 bases between. CDR1 and CDR2 (germline): SGHAT, FQNNGV. The CDR3 consists of 15 residues. CDR3 protein: CASSRQTSSYNEQFF. The CDR3 DNA sequence: TGTGCCAGCAGCCGACAGACGAGCTCCTACAATGAGCAGTTCTTC.

Of note for this clone: The junction does not match germline at one end; this may be a read error. The chain has TRBV5-5 and TRBJ2-2, with 12 bases identical to TRBD1. This CDR3 region has 15 residues. Per the germline V gene, CDR1 is SGHKS and CDR2 is YYEKEE (reference sequence). CDR3 in DNA: TGTGCCAGCAGTTTGGGACAGGGGGCAACCGGGGAGCTGTTTTTT. Translating gives CASSLGQGATGELFF.

V usage is TRBV20-1 and J usage is TRBJ1-5; TRBD1 aligns across 8 bases. This CDR3 has 16 amino acids. V lost 3 bases, J lost 2 bases, and 9 bases stayed unmatched. The germline gives CDR1 DFQATT, CDR2 SNEGSKA (reference sequence). Written as DNA, the CDR3 is TGCAGTGCTAGTGGCATTCCGGGACAGGGCAATCAGCCCCAGCATTTT. Residues: CSASGIPGQGNQPQHF.

The gene calls are TRBV7-8 and TRBJ2-7; 9 bases agree with TRBD1. The germline gives CDR1 SGHVS, CDR2 FQNEAQ. Trimming cost V 1 base and J 1 base; bases outside gene matches: 5. CDR3 length: 16 residues. The CDR3 DNA follows: TGTGCCAGCAGCTTAGTAGGGACAGGGAGGTCCTACGAGCAGTACTTC. It yields the protein CASSLVGTGRSYEQYF.

The chain uses TRBV5-4 and TRBJ1-1, with TRBD1 matching 9 bases. Germline values: CDR1 SGHNT, CDR2 YYREEE (reference sequence). The CDR3 runs 16 residues. Trimming took 0 bases from V and 2 from J; bases not matched to a gene: 5. The chain's CDR3 is CASSLELTGGNTEAFF. DNA for the CDR3: TGTGCCAGCAGCTTGGAGCTGACAGGGGGTAACACTGAAGCTTTCTTT.

The chain has TRBV12-5 and TRBJ2-7; 10 nucleotides align to TRBD1. V shed 7 bases, J shed 7 bases, and the junction held 16 bases outside the gene matches. This CDR3 has 16 amino acids. Per germline, CDR1 LGHNT and CDR2 FRNRAP. In DNA, the CDR3 is TGTGCTAGTGCCTCAGGTTTAGGGACAGGGGATCGAGAGCAGTACTTC. This gives the protein CASASGLGTGDREQYF.

The gene calls are TRBV7-9 and TRBJ1-6; 7 nucleotides align to TRBD1. The germline CDR1 and CDR2 sequences are SEHNR and FQNEAQ (reference sequence). The CDR3 contains 14 residues. The trim removed 3 bases at V and 11 bases at J, leaving 7 bases unmatched. Written as DNA, the CDR3 is TGTGCCAGCAGCTTCGGGGACAGAGGAACACCCCTCCACTTT. Translated: CASSFGDRGTPLHF. Based on the CDR3 plus reference TRBV7-9 and TRBJ1-6, the full variable domain is DTGVSQNPRHKITKRGQNVTFRCDPISEHNRLYWYRQTLGQGPEFLTYFQNEAQLEKSRLLSDRFSAERPKGSFSTLEIQRTEQGDSAMYLCASSFGDRGTPLHFGNGTRLTVT.

The chain is built from TRBV19 and TRBJ1-4; D unclear. This CDR3 is 15 amino acids long. CDR1 is LNHDA and CDR2 is SQIVND in the germline V gene (reference sequence). Trimming cost V 3 bases and J 7 bases, with 15 bases left between them. The CDR3 region has the DNA TGTGCCAGTAGTATTTCTGAAGGCAGCGGTGAAAAACTGTTTTTT. Protein sequence: CASSISEGSGEKLFF.

The V gene is TRBV5-4, the J gene TRBJ2-7; 7 nucleotides align to TRBD1. There are 12 residues in the CDR3. CDR1 is SGHNT and CDR2 is YYREEE in the germline V gene (reference sequence). Losses at the gene ends were 8 bases for V and 3 bases for J; bases not matched to a gene: 5. The CDR3 loop is CASKNRGYEQYF. CDR3 nucleotides: TGTGCCAGTAAAAACAGGGGCTACGAGCAGTACTTC.

The chain joins TRBV5-1 to TRBJ1-1, with TRBD1 identical over 7 bases. In germline, CDR1 is SGHRS, CDR2 YFSETQ. Trimming took 0 bases from V and 3 from J; bases not matched to a gene: 8. The CDR3 spans 16 residues. This CDR3 reads CASSLGPGGYDTEAFF. For the CDR3, the DNA is TGCGCCAGCAGCTTGGGGCCAGGGGGATATGACACTGAAGCTTTCTTT.

The chain is built from TRBV6-7 and TRBJ2-7, with 8 nucleotides matching TRBD1. TRBV6-7 is an ORF; its function is uncertain. Trimming cost V 5 bases and J 2 bases; bases outside gene matches: 8. This CDR3 has 15 residues. Written as DNA, the CDR3 is TGTGCCAGCAGTACGAGCAGGGGGCGAACCTACGAGCAGTACTTC. Amino acid sequence: CASSTSRGRTYEQYF.

This clone counts as medium-sized (0.01 to 0.1%). The chain employs TRBV3-1 (or the pseudogene TRBV3-2) and TRBJ2-2, with TRBD1 matching 11 bases. CDR3 length equals 15 residues. Germline trimming cut 6 bases from V and 7 bases from J; bases unmatched to any gene: 7. The germline gives CDR1 LGHDT, CDR2 YNNKEL (reference sequence). The CDR3 region has the DNA TGTGCCAGCAGAAGGACAGGGGGCGTCAACGGGGAGCTGTTTTTT. It yields the protein CASRRTGGVNGELFF.

This clone has just one count. The chain couples TRBV2 to TRBJ1-5; TRBD1 is a possible D gene (6 bases). Germline V gene sequence: CDR1 SNHLY, CDR2 FYNNEI. Trimming left V 5 bases short and J 3 bases short, with 11 bases between. This CDR3 has 14 residues. The CDR3 region has the DNA TGTGCCAGCAGTCGCCAGGGGAACAATCAGCCCCAGCATTTT. This encodes CASSRQGNNQPQHF.

This chain uses TRBV28 with TRBJ1-2; 7 bases are a match to TRBD1. Germline V gives CDR1 MDHEN, CDR2 SYDVKM. Trimming took 6 bases from V and 4 from J; bases not matched to a gene: 5. The CDR3 runs to 13 residues. The DNA for the CDR3 is TGTGCCAGCAGCTCAGGGGGAAGCTATGGCTACACCTTC. This gives the protein CASSSGGSYGYTF.

The V and J genes are TRBV3-1 (or the pseudogene TRBV3-2) and TRBJ2-1; TRBD2 agrees at 8 bases. CDR3 length equals 17 residues. Per the germline V gene, CDR1 is LGHDT and CDR2 is YNNKEL (reference sequence). The junction had 10 bases not matched to a gene; V was cut back by 2 bases and J by 4 bases. CDR3 coding DNA: TGTGCCAGCAGCCAACGGTTCCCGGGGGGGCATTACAATGAGCAGTTCTTC. It encodes CASSQRFPGGHYNEQFF.

V is TRBV20-1 and J is TRBJ1-1; D might be TRBD1 (6 bases). Per germline, CDR1 DFQATT and CDR2 SNEGSKA (reference sequence). V was pared by 6 bases and J by 8 bases, with 10 bases between. The CDR3 length is 10 residues. The DNA of the CDR3 is TGCAGTGCCCAGGACAGAGAAGCTTTCTTT. As protein: CSAQDREAFF.

In its sample, this clone was seen a few times. The chain uses TRBV6-1 and TRBJ2-7; D remains ambiguous. V lost 3 bases to trimming and J lost 1 base, with 10 bases between them. This CDR3 has 14 amino acids. Germline V gene sequence: CDR1 MNHNS, CDR2 SASEGT. The CDR3 here is CASSDRSNSYEQYF. The CDR3 region has the DNA TGTGCCAGCAGTGATCGGTCCAATTCCTACGAGCAGTACTTC.

The chain links TRBV6-6 to TRBJ1-1; 7 bases are a match to TRBD1. Germline assignment: CDR1 MNHNY and CDR2 SVGAGI (reference sequence). This CDR3 is 15 amino acids long. V lost 6 bases and J lost 0; bases outside the gene matches: 7. In nucleotides, the CDR3 is TGTGCCAGCAGACGGGACAGTTCCATGAACACTGAAGCTTTCTTT. It encodes CASRRDSSMNTEAFF.

The chain joins TRBV19 to TRBJ1-4; TRBD1 matches at 7 bases. This CDR3 contains 15 residues. Germline V gene data show CDR1 as LNHDA and CDR2 as SQIVND (reference sequence). Germline trimming cut 9 bases from V and 3 bases from J; bases unmatched to any gene: 10. The DNA for the CDR3 is TGTGCCAGCCGCGGAGACAGGGCGGCTAATGAAAAACTGTTTTTT. It yields the protein CASRGDRAANEKLFF. The full variable domain, completed using reference TRBV19 and TRBJ1-4, is DGGITQSPKYLFRKEGQNVTLSCEQNLNHDAMYWYRQDPGQGLRLIYYSQIVNDFQKGDIAEGYSVSREKKESFPLTVTSAQKNPTAFYLCASRGDRAANEKLFFGSGTQLSVL.

The V gene is TRBV1, the J gene TRBJ2-1; TRBD2, the table's D call, was not compared with the DNA. TRBV1 is reported as a pseudogene. The CDR3 covers 19 residues. Here the CDR3 DNA reads TGCACCAGCAGCCAAGAATGGGGGGTGGCTAGCTTAGAATACAATGAGCAGTTCTTC. Amino acid sequence: CTSSQEWGVASLEYNEQFF.